This record covers a single T cell receptor (beta chain). Its antigen is not identified. Other DNA sequences from this sample encode an identical CDR3 as well. Extracted RNA was reverse transcribed into cDNA, the sequencing template. The method was immunoSEQ multiplex PCR; TCRdb's version includes in-frame clones alone and lacks a portion of them. The sample carries more than 200,000 clones, around 66% recorded once. This sample was taken from a study of CD8+ T cells in alopecia areata. On the study more broadly: Tofacitinib lasted 6 to 18 months, then 6 months off drug.

Study results and caveats: Although TCR sharing was seen in mice, sharing across patients was less clear, possibly for HLA-related reasons.

Regarding treatment: oral pan-JAK inhibitor, 5-10 mg twice daily. The CDR3 runs to 11 residues. In germline, CDR1 is SQVTM, CDR2 ANQGSEA. V was cut by 4 bases and J by 1 base, with 4 bases left in between. This chain uses TRBV29-1 with TRBJ1-1; D not resolved. This sample comprised CD4+ T cells sorted from blood, obtained at week 44, from a patient treated with tofacitinib. This sequence was found in a human donor with alopecia areata. The CDR3 region is CSVGRNTEAFF. The CDR3 bases are TGCAGCGTTGGTAGGAACACTGAAGCTTTCTTT.